The 11 T cell receptor beta chains listed next were all sequenced from one sample in a study of blood T cell repertoires in COVID-19. This table comes from immunoSEQ multiplex PCR, and its TCRdb copy is limited to in-frame clones, with some not included. The table shows some 69,000 clones, with nearly 85% occurring only once. The sample comprised peripheral blood. The receptor set was obtained from a woman aged 60-75 years with acute or convalescent COVID-19.

The chain employs TRBV6-1 and TRBJ2-7; 12 bases match TRBD2. Germline V gene data show CDR1 as MNHNS and CDR2 as SASEGT. The V segment lost 0 bases and the J segment 4 bases; nucleotides outside the gene matches: 4. This CDR3 contains 16 residues. The CDR3 nucleotides are TGTGCCAGCAGTGAAGCGGGAACTAGCGGGAGGTACGAGCAGTACTTC. Translating it yields CASSEAGTSGRYEQYF.

Concerning this clone: Other DNA sequences within the sample encode an identical CDR3. The rearrangement links TRBV5-1 to TRBJ2-1, with D hard to call. Trimming pared 4 bases from V and 3 bases from J, leaving 8 bases between. From germline, CDR1 is SGHRS and CDR2 YFSETQ. The CDR3 spans 13 residues. The CDR3 nucleotides are TGCGCCAGCAGCCTGACTGGCTACAATGAGCAGTTCTTC. It translates to CASSLTGYNEQFF.

The CDR3 sequence: CASSPVFGEEGNTEAFF. DNA of the CDR3: TGTGCCAGCAGCCCCGTGTTCGGAGAGGAGGGGAACACTGAAGCTTTCTTT. The genes are TRBV7-9 and TRBJ1-1, with no clear D. Germline V CDR1 and CDR2: SEHNR, FQNEAQ (reference sequence). V was clipped by 5 bases and J by 1 base, with 20 bases between them. This CDR3 is 17 amino acids long.

This clone occurred a few times. This chain connects TRBV5-1 to TRBJ1-1; D might be TRBD1 (6 bases). CDR1 is SGHRS and CDR2 is YFSETQ in the germline V gene. Trimming removed 4 bases from V and 2 bases from J, with 12 bases in between. CDR3 length: 14 amino acids. CDR3 nucleotide sequence: TGCGCCAGCAGCCCCGGGACACTAAACACTGAAGCTTTCTTT. Translation: CASSPGTLNTEAFF.

The genes are TRBV5-4 and TRBJ1-1, with TRBD1 identical over 8 bases. In germline, CDR1 is SGHNT, CDR2 YYREEE (reference sequence). The J segment lost 4 bases and the V segment lost 4 bases, leaving 3 bases of the junction unmatched. The CDR3 consists of 13 residues. The CDR3 coding sequence is TGTGCCAGCAGCAGACAGGGGCCCACTGAAGCTTTCTTT. Encoded protein: CASSRQGPTEAFF.

The chain combines TRBV5-5 with TRBJ1-3, with D tentatively TRBD1 (5 bases). The CDR3 runs 16 residues. Trimming left V 0 bases short and J 3 bases short, with 13 bases between. Germline V gene lookup returns CDR1 SGHKS and CDR2 YYEKEE (reference sequence). The CDR3 spells CASSLERGLGGNTIYF. DNA of the CDR3: TGTGCCAGCAGCTTGGAAAGGGGATTGGGTGGAAACACCATATATTTT.

This clone has just one count. This chain links TRBV14 with TRBJ1-1; 7 bases match TRBD1. This CDR3 comprises 15 residues. The V gene's germline CDR1 is SGHDN and CDR2 FVKESK. With 6 bases clipped from V and 1 base from J, the junction kept 8 bases outside the gene matches. CDR3 sequence (DNA): TGTGCCAGCAGTCGGGGACAGTACCGGAACACTGAAGCTTTCTTT. Its translation: CASSRGQYRNTEAFF.

The CDR3 sequence: CASSPDGSRELFF. The CDR3 nucleotides read TGTGCCAGTAGTCCGGACGGGAGTAGGGAACTGTTTTTT. V usage is TRBV19 and J usage is TRBJ1-4; D gene unclear. V lost 5 bases and J lost 12, with 16 bases in between. This CDR3 region has 13 residues. Germline lookup yields CDR1 LNHDA and CDR2 SQIVND (reference sequence).

The chain couples TRBV13 to TRBJ2-1, with 7 bases matching TRBD2. CDR1 is PRHDT, CDR2 FYEKMQ, per germline (reference sequence). The CDR3 covers 18 residues. V shed 2 bases and J 4 bases; nucleotides not matched to a gene: 14. The CDR3 DNA sequence: TGTGCCAGCAGCTTAAAAGGCCGAGGACTAGTGGGTTACAATGAGCAGTTCTTC. Translated, it gives CASSLKGRGLVGYNEQFF. The full variable domain, completed using reference TRBV13 and TRBJ2-1, is AAGVIQSPRHLIKEKRETATLKCYPIPRHDTVYWYQQGPGQDPQFLISFYEKMQSDKGSIPDRFSAQQFSDYHSELNMSSLELGDSALYFCASSLKGRGLVGYNEQFFGPGTRLTVL.

V is TRBV6-5 and J is TRBJ1-5; TRBD1 agrees at 9 bases. V gave up 2 bases and J gave up 6 bases; unmatched junction bases: 5. CDR1 MNHEY and CDR2 SVGAGI come from the germline V gene. The CDR3 is 15 residues long. CDR3 in amino acids: CASSYPTGGLQPQHF. CDR3 bases: TGTGCCAGCAGTTACCCAACAGGGGGCCTTCAGCCCCAGCATTTT.

This clone was counted only a few times. V and J are TRBV5-1 and TRBJ1-2; tentatively, D is TRBD1 (6 bases). The ends were cut back, 3 bases at V and 2 bases at J, with 8 bases in the middle. This CDR3 comprises 13 residues. Germline assignment: CDR1 SGHRS and CDR2 YFSETQ. CDR3 DNA: TGCGCCAGCAGCTCTACAGGGAACTATGGCTACACCTTC. As protein: CASSSTGNYGYTF.